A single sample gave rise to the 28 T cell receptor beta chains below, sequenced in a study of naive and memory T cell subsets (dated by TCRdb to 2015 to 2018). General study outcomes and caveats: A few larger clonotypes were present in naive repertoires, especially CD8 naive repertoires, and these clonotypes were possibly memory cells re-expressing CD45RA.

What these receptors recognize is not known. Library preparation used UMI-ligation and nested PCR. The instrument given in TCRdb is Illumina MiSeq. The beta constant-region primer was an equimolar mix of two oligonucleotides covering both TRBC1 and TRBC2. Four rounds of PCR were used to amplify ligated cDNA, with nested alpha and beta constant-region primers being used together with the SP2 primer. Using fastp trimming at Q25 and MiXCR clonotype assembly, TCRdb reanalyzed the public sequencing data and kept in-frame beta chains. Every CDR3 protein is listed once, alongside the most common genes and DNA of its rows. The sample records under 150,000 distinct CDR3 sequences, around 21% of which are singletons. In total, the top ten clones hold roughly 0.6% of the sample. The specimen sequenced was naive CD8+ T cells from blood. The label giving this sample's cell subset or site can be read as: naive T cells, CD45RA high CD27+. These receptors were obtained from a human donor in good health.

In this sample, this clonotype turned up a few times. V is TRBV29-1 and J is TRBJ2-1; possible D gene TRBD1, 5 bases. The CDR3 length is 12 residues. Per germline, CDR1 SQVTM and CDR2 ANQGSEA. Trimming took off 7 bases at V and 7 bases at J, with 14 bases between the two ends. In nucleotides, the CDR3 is TGCAGCGGTCTGGGGCCTCGGAATGAGCAGTTCTTC. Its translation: CSGLGPRNEQFF.

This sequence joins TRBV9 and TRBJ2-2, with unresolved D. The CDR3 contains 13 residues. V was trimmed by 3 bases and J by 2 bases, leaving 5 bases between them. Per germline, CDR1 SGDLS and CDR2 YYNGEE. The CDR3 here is CASSGLNTGELFF. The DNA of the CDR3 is TGTGCCAGCAGCGGGTTAAACACCGGGGAGCTGTTTTTT. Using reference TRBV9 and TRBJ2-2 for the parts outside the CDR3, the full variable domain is DSGVTQTPKHLITATGQRVTLRCSPRSGDLSVYWYQQSLDQGLQFLIQYYNGEERAKGNILERFSAQQFPDLHSELNLSSLELGDSALYFCASSGLNTGELFFGEGSRLTVL.

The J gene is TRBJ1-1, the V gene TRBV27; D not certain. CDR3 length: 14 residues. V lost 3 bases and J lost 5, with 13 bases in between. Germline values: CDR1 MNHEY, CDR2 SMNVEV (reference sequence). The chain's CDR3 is CASSFIPDTTEAFF. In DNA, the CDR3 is TGTGCCAGCAGTTTCATCCCAGATACGACTGAAGCTTTCTTT.

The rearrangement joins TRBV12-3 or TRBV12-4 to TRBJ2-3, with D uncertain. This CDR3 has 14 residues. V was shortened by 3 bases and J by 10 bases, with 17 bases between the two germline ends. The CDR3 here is CASSFLSSTSAQYF. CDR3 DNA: TGTGCCAGCAGTTTTCTCAGTTCAACCTCGGCGCAGTATTTT.

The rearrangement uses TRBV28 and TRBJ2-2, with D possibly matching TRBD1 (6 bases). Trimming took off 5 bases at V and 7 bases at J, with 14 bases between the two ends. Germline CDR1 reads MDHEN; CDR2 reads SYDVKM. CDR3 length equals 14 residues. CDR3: CASSLYRVNGELFF. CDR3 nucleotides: TGTGCCAGCAGTCTCTACAGGGTTAACGGGGAGCTGTTTTTT.

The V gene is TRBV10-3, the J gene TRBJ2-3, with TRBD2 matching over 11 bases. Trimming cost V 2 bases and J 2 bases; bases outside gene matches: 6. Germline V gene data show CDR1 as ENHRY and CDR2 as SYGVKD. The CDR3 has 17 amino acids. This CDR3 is CAISEGPTSGITDTQYF. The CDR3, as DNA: TGTGCCATCAGTGAGGGGCCGACTAGCGGGATCACAGATACGCAGTATTTT.

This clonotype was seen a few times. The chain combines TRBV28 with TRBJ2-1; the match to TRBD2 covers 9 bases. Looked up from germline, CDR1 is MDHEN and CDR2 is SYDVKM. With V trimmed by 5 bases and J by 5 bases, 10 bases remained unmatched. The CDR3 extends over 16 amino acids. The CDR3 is CASSHAGGPVDNEQFF. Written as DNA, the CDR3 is TGTGCCAGCAGTCACGCGGGAGGGCCTGTGGACAATGAGCAGTTCTTC.

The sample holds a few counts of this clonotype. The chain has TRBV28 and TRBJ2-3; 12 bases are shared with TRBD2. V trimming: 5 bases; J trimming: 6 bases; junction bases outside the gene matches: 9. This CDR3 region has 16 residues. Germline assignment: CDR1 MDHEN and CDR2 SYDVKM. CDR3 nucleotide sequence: TGTGCCAGCAGTGCTTCTTTGACTAGCGGGAGTGATACGCAGTATTTT. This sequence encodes CASSASLTSGSDTQYF.

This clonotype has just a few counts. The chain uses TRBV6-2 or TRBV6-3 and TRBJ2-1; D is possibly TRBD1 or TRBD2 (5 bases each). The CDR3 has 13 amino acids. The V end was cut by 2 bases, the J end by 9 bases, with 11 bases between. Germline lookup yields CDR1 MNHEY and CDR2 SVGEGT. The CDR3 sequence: CASSYGTAREQFF. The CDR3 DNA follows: TGTGCCAGCAGTTACGGGACCGCCCGTGAGCAGTTCTTC.

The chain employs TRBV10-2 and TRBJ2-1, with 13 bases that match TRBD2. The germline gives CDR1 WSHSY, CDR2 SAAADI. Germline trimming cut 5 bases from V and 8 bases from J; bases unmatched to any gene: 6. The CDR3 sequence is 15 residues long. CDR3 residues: CASSKLAGGVDEQFF. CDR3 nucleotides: TGCGCCAGCAGTAAACTAGCGGGAGGGGTAGATGAGCAGTTCTTC.

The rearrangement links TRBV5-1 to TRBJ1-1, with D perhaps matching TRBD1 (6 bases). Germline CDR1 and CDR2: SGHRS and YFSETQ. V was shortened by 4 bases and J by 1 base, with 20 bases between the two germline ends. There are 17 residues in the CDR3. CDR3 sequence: CASSPRGAGEWNTEAFF. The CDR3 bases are TGCGCCAGCAGCCCGCGGGGGGCAGGGGAATGGAACACTGAAGCTTTCTTT.

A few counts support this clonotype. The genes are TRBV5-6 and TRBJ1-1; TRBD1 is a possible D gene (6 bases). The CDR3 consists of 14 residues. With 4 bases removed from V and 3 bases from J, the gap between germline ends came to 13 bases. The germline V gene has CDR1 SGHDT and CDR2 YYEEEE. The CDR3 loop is CASSPGAAHTEAFF. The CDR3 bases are TGTGCCAGCAGCCCGGGGGCGGCCCACACTGAAGCTTTCTTT.

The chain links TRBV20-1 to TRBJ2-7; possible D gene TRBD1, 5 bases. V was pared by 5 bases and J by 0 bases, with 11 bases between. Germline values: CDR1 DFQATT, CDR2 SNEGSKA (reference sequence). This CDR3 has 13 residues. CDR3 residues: CSARQHNSYEQYF. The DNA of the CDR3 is TGCAGTGCTCGACAGCATAACTCCTACGAGCAGTACTTC.

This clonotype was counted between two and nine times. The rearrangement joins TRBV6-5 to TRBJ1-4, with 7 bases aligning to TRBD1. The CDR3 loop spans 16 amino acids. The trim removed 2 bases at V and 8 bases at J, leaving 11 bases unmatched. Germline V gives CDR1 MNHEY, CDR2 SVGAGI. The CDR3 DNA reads TGTGCCAGCAGTTACCTTCCTACAGGGGTCGGCGAAAAACTGTTTTTT. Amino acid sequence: CASSYLPTGVGEKLFF.

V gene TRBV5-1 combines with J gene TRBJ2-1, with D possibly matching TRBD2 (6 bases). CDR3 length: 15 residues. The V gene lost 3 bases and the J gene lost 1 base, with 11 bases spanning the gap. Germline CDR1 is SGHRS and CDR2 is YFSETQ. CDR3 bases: TGCGCCAGCAGCTATCCCGGGGGTTCCTACAATGAGCAGTTCTTC. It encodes CASSYPGGSYNEQFF.

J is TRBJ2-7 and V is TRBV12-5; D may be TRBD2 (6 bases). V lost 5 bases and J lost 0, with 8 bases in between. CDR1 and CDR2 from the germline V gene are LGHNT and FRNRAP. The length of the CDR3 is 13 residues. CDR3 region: CASGPGSSYEQYF. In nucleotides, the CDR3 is TGTGCTAGTGGTCCCGGGAGCTCCTACGAGCAGTACTTC.

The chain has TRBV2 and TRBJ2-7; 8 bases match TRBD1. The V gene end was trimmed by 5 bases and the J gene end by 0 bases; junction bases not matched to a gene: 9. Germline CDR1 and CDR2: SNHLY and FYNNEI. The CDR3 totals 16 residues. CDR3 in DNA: TGTGCCAGCAGTCGCCCCCGGGACAGGATCTCCTACGAGCAGTACTTC. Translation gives CASSRPRDRISYEQYF. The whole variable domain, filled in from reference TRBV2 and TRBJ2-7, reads EPEVTQTPSHQVTQMGQEVILRCVPISNHLYFYWYRQILGQKVEFLVSFYNNEISEKSEIFDDQFSVERPDGSNFTLKIRSTKLEDSAMYFCASSRPRDRISYEQYFGPGTRLTVT.

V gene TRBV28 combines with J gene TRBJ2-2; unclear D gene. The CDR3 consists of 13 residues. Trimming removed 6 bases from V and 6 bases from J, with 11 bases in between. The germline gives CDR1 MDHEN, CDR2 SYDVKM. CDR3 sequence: CASSPTRAGELFF. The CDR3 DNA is TGTGCCAGCAGCCCAACAAGGGCCGGGGAGCTGTTTTTT.

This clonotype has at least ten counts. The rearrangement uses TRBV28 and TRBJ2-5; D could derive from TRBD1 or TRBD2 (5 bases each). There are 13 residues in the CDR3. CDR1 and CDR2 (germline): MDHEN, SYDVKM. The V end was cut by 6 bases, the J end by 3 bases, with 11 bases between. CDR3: CASRRWGKETQYF. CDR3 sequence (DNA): TGTGCCAGCAGGCGCTGGGGGAAAGAGACCCAGTACTTC.

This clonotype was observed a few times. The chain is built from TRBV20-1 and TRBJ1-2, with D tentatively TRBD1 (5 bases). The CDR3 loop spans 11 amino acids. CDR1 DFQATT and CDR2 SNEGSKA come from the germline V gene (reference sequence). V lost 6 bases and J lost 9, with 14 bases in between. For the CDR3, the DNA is TGCAGTGCCCACCGGGACTCTCGCTACACCTTC. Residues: CSAHRDSRYTF.

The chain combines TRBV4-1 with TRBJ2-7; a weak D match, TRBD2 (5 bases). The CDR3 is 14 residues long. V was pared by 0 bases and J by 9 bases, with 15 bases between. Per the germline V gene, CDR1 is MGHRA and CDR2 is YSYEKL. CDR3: CASSQEEVAAGQYF. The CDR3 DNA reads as TGCGCCAGCAGCCAAGAGGAGGTGGCGGCCGGGCAGTACTTC.

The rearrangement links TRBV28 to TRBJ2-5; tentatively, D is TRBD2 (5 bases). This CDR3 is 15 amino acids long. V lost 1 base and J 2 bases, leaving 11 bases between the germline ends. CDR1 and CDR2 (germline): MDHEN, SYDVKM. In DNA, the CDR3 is TGTGCCAGCAGTTTATTGACGGACTCACAAGAGACCCAGTACTTC. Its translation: CASSLLTDSQETQYF.

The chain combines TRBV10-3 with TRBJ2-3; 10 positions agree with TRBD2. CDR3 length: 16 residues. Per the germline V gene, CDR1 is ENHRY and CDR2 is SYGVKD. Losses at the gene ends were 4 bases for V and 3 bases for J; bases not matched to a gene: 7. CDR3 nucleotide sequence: TGTGCCATCAGTGTCCTAGCGGGAGTTGCGACAGATACGCAGTATTTT. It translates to CAISVLAGVATDTQYF.

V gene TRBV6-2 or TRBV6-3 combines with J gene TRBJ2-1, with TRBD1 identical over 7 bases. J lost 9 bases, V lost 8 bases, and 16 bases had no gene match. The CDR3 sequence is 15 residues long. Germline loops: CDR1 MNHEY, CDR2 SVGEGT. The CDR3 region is CASSQGPTGTGEQFF. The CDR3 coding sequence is TGTGCCAGCTCCCAGGGTCCGACAGGGACCGGTGAGCAGTTCTTC.

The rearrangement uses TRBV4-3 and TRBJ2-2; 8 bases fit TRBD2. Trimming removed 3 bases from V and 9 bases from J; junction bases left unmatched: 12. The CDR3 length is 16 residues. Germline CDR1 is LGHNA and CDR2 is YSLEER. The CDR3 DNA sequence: TGCGCCAGCAGCCACTACTCTGGGCGGGAGGAAAGGGAGCTGTTTTTT. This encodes CASSHYSGREERELFF.

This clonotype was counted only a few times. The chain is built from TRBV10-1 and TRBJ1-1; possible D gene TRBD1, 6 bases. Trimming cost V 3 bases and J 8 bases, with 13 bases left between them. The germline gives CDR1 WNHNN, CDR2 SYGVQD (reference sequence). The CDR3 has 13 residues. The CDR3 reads CASSDWGQSEAFF. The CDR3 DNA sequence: TGCGCCAGCAGTGATTGGGGACAATCCGAAGCTTTCTTT.

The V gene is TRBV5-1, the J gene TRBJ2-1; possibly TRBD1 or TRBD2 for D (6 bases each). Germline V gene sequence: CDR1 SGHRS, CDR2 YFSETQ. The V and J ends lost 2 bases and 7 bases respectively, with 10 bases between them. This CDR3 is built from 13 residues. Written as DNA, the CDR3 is TGCGCCAGCAGCTTTACGGGGGCGAATGAGCAGTTCTTC. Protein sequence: CASSFTGANEQFF.

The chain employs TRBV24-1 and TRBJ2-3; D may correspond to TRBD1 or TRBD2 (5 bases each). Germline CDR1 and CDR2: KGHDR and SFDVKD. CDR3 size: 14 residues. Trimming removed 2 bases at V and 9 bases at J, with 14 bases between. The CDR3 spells CATSDYGMGETQYF. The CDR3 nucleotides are TGTGCCACCAGTGATTATGGAATGGGGGAGACGCAGTATTTT.